This TCR beta chain was identified in a study of shared clonotypes between healthy human individuals. Study summary: The people who gave samples were a couple of women and three men aged 18 to 49.

Naivety among CD8 cells was defined by CD45RO negativity and positive CCR7 selection, thereby excluding terminally differentiated effector memory CD45RA+ cells. Study donors comprised healthy, HIV-negative adults devoid of recent acute infection or vaccination. Libraries were prepared by immunoSEQ multiplex PCR; TCRdb keeps only in-frame clonotypes and omits some of them. The table has about 2,100,000 clones, about 93% seen once; the top ten hold under 2%. The germline gives CDR1 MGHRA, CDR2 YSYEKL. The CDR3 extends over 11 amino acids. There are a few counts of this clone. Antigen: not known. An end of the junction differs from the germline gene, which may be a read error. Overall study findings and caveats: The rarefaction results pointed to incomplete sorted-subset sequencing despite large depth. Represented diversity, genetic and exposure-history alike, was limited by few donors.

The rearrangement joins TRBV4-1 to TRBJ2-7; D is unclear. The sequenced sample consisted of naive CD8+ T cells from PBMCs. The receptor comes from a man aged 18-30 years in good health. Some clones in this sample may be carry-over from other donors' samples. Written as DNA, the CDR3 is TGCGCCAGCAGCCAAGATATGGATTTAGTCTTC. It codes for CASSQDMDLVF.